The clone carrying this TCR beta chain was detected only once. The CDR3 is made up of 15 amino acids. CDR1 MNHEY and CDR2 SMNVEV come from the germline V gene (reference sequence). The V gene end was trimmed by 4 bases and the J gene end by 5 bases; junction bases not matched to a gene: 8. This sample is drawn from a study of blood T cell repertoires in COVID-19. Turning to the study itself: Material from acute and convalescent COVID-19 was sourced from the United States, Italy and Spain. The analysed material was cDNA or gDNA that came from T cells, B-cell-depleted T cells, or PBMCs.

Original processing methods: How many nucleated cells were present was estimated from reference gene primer amplification. Produced via immunoSEQ multiplex PCR; TCRdb's table is partial and in-frame only. V, J and clone size reflect that table, while D and trimming were determined from the DNA. The table lists about 120,000 clones, around 68% of them singletons. The rearrangement joins TRBV27 to TRBJ1-5, with 7 bases aligning to TRBD1. The sequence was obtained from an older woman with acute or convalescent COVID-19. Sequencing was performed on peripheral blood. CDR3 DNA: TGTGCCAGCAGTTCTCGACAGGGACGGTATCAGCCCCAGCATTTT. Encoded protein: CASSSRQGRYQPQHF.